This T cell receptor (beta chain) was sequenced for a study of blood T cell repertoires in COVID-19. Shortly before study entry, within 2 weeks, exposed participants had met a COVID-19 case. Here immunoSEQ multiplex PCR was the method, and the copy in TCRdb shows in-frame clones only, minus some. The repertoire holds 300,000 to 450,000 clones, with 88% as singletons. The CDR3 sequence is 16 residues long. Per the germline V gene, CDR1 is KGHDR and CDR2 is SFDVKD. The V and J ends lost 5 bases and 0 bases respectively, with 12 bases between them. V gene TRBV24-1 combines with J gene TRBJ2-2; TRBD1 is a possible D gene (6 bases). The sequence was obtained from a woman aged 30 to 39 who had been exposed to COVID-19. Material: PBMCs or T cells enriched from blood (not recorded which). The CDR3 DNA reads TGTGCCACCAGTGGTGACAGGAAAGCGAACACCGGGGAGCTGTTTTTT. It yields the protein CATSGDRKANTGELFF.